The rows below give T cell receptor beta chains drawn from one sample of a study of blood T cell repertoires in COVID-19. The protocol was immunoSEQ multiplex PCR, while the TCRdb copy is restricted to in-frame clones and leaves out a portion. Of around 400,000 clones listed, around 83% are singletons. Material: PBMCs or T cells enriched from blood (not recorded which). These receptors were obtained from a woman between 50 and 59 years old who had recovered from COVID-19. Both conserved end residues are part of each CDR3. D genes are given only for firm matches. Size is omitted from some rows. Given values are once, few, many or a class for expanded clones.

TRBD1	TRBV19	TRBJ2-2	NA	CASTPDRGTGELFF	TGTGCCAGTACTCCGGACAGGGGCACCGGGGAGCTGTTTTTT
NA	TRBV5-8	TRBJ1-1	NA	CASSSYPVTEAFF	TGTGCCAGCAGCTCTTATCCCGTCACTGAAGCTTTCTTT
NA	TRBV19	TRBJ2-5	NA	CASSIQGTLETQYF	TGTGCCAGTAGTATCCAGGGAACCCTAGAGACCCAGTACTTC
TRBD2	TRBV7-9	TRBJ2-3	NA	CASSQTSGLTDTQYF	TGTGCCAGCAGCCAGACTAGCGGCCTCACAGATACGCAGTATTTT
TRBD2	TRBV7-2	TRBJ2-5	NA	CASGTSGGALETQYF	TGTGCCAGCGGGACTAGCGGGGGGGCCTTAGAGACCCAGTACTTC
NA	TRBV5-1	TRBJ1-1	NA	CASSLVQDTEAFF	TGCGCCAGCAGCTTGGTACAGGACACTGAAGCTTTCTTT
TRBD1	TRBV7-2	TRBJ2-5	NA	CASSLASQGVQETQYF	TGTGCCAGCAGCTTAGCATCACAGGGGGTCCAAGAGACCCAGTACTTC
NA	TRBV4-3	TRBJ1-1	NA	CASSQVSETEAFF	TGCGCCAGCAGCCAAGTCAGCGAGACTGAAGCTTTCTTT
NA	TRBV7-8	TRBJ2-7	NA	CASSLQPVGTGSYEQYF	TGTGCCAGCAGCTTACAGCCAGTCGGAACGGGTTCCTACGAGCAGTACTTC
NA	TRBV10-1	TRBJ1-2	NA	CASSPQRPNYGYTF	TGCGCCAGCAGTCCACAGAGACCTAACTATGGCTACACCTTC
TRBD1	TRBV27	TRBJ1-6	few	CASSSRTGGGNSPLHF	TGTGCCAGCAGTTCCCGAACAGGGGGAGGTAATTCACCCCTCCACTTT
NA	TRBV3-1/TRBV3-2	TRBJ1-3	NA	CASSQLSGAGNTIYF	TGTGCCAGCAGCCAATTGTCCGGGGCTGGAAACACCATATATTTT
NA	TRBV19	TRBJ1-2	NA	CASSPQANYGYTF	TGTGCCAGTAGCCCCCAGGCTAACTATGGCTACACCTTC
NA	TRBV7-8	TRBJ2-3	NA	CASSLEQARQYF	TGTGCCAGCAGCTTAGAACAGGCAAGGCAGTATTTT
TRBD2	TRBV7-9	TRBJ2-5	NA	CASSRELAGGKETQYF	TGTGCCAGCAGCCGGGAACTAGCGGGGGGGAAAGAGACCCAGTACTTC
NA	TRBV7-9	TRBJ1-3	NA	CASSLVQGTGNTIYF	TGTGCCAGCAGCTTAGTGCAGGGGACTGGAAACACCATATATTTT
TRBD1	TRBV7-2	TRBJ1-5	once	CASSARKRDSESSNQPQHF	TGTGCCAGCAGCGCCCGAAAGAGGGACAGTGAAAGTAGCAATCAGCCCCAGCATTTT
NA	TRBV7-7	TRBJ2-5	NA	CASSSKGETQYF	TGTGCTAGCAGCTCTAAGGGGGAGACCCAGTACTTC
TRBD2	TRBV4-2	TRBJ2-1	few	CASSQDAQGLAGSHNEQFF	TGTGCCAGCAGCCAAGATGCCCAAGGACTAGCGGGATCCCACAATGAGCAGTTCTTC
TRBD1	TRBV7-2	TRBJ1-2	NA	CASSSGQGTGYTF	TGTGCCAGCAGCTCCGGACAGGGGACCGGCTACACCTTC
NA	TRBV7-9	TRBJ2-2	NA	CASSLAPTGVTGELFF	TGTGCCAGCAGCTTAGCACCCACAGGTGTCACCGGGGAGCTGTTTTTT
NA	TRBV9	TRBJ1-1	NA	CASSVDGGPSEAFF	TGTGCCAGCAGCGTAGACGGGGGTCCGTCCGAAGCTTTCTTT